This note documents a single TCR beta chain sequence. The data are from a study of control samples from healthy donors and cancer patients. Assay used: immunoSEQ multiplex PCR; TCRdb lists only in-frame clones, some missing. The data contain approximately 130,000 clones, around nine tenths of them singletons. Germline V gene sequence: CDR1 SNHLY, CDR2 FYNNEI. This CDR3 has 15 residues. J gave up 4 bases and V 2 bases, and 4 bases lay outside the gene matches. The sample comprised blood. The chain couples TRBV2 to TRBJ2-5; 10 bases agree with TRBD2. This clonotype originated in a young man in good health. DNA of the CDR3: TGTGCCAGCAGTGAATTTACTAGCGGGATAGAGACCCAGTACTTC. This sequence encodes CASSEFTSGIETQYF.